These 27 T cell receptor beta chains came from one sample sequenced in a study of T cells in Graves' hyperthyroidism and ophthalmopathy. Amplification yielded TCR beta CDR3 regions, with RNA transcripts as the source. Initially, a first-round RT-PCR of the TCR CDR3 employed the HTBI primer set. TCRdb redid the calling of the multiplex PCR reads with MiXCR, one entry per CDR3 protein. This sample has some 560,000 distinct CDR3 sequences, with about 15% found just once. Sequences were obtained from blood. Every receptor here comes from a woman aged 40-49 years with Graves' hyperthyroidism.

This clonotype was recorded many times. The V gene is TRBV18, the J gene TRBJ2-3; TRBD1 matches at 8 bases. CDR3 size: 15 residues. V lost 0 bases and J lost 4; bases outside the gene matches: 3. The germline CDR1 and CDR2 sequences are KGHSH and LQKENI. CDR3 in DNA: TGTGCCAGCTCACCACCCAGGGGGCAAGCAGATACGCAGTATTTT. It yields the protein CASSPPRGQADTQYF.

This clonotype was counted ten times or more. The chain employs TRBV24-1 and TRBJ2-2, with unresolved D. The CDR3 spans 18 residues. Germline CDR1 reads KGHDR; CDR2 reads SFDVKD. V gave up 0 bases and J gave up 1 base, with 14 bases separating them. As DNA, the CDR3 is TGTGCCACCAGTGATTTGCAAACCATAGCCGGGAACACCGGGGAGCTGTTTTTT. It codes for CATSDLQTIAGNTGELFF.

The rearrangement joins TRBV28 to TRBJ1-6; weak D call: TRBD1 (5 bases). CDR3 length: 17 residues. The V gene's germline CDR1 is MDHEN and CDR2 SYDVKM. V gave up 2 bases and J gave up 5 bases, with 16 bases separating them. CDR3 coding DNA: TGTGCCAGCAGTTTAGGATTCGGGACGGCTAATAATTCACCCCTCCACTTT. Translation gives CASSLGFGTANNSPLHF.

The gene calls are TRBV5-8 and TRBJ1-4, with TRBD1 matching 7 bases. V trimming: 2 bases; J trimming: 4 bases; junction bases outside the gene matches: 5. The CDR3 runs to 15 residues. Germline assignment: CDR1 SGHTS and CDR2 YDEGEE. The CDR3 DNA sequence: TGTGCCAGCAGCTTCTCCGGGACAGTTAATGAAAAACTGTTTTTT. It specifies CASSFSGTVNEKLFF.

The sample holds a few counts of this clonotype. The CDR3 here is CSATTGAGYTF. The CDR3 coding sequence is TGCAGTGCTACAACGGGCGCCGGCTACACCTTC. This chain connects TRBV20-1 to TRBJ1-2; no clear D. The V end lost 4 bases, the J end lost 8 bases, and 11 bases lay between the germline ends. The germline V gene encodes CDR1 DFQATT and CDR2 SNEGSKA (reference sequence). The CDR3 covers 11 residues.

This clonotype was found many times. The chain combines TRBV20-1 with TRBJ2-3; D unresolved. The germline gives CDR1 DFQATT, CDR2 SNEGSKA (reference sequence). Trimming shortened V by 4 bases and J by 0 bases, and 20 bases separated the two germline ends. This CDR3 has 17 amino acids. CDR3 sequence: CSAMQLSAATSTDTQYF. The CDR3 DNA reads as TGCAGTGCTATGCAGCTAAGCGCCGCCACTAGCACAGATACGCAGTATTTT.

This clonotype was seen many times. A read error may account for a junction end that differs from germline. The rearrangement joins TRBV28 to TRBJ2-7; a weak D match, TRBD2 (6 bases). There are 14 residues in the CDR3. Germline V CDR1 and CDR2: MDHEN, SYDVKM. The CDR3 reads CASSLVGSSHEQYF. In DNA form, the CDR3 reads TGTGCCAGCAGTTTAGTCGGGAGCTCCCACGAGCAGTACTTC.

This clonotype was counted at least ten times. CDR3 coding DNA: TGTGCCAGCAGCGTAGGGACAGACCTAACAGATACGCAGTATTTT. Translating gives CASSVGTDLTDTQYF. The rearrangement joins TRBV9 to TRBJ2-3; D is possibly TRBD1 (6 bases). The CDR3 has 15 amino acids. Germline-derived CDR1 and CDR2 are SGDLS and YYNGEE. Trimming stripped 0 bases from V and 3 bases from J, with 11 bases between.

J is TRBJ1-3 and V is TRBV20-1; TRBD1 matches at 7 bases. There are 17 residues in the CDR3. CDR1 is DFQATT and CDR2 is SNEGSKA in the germline V gene (reference sequence). V lost 0 bases, J lost 0 bases, and 8 bases stayed unmatched. CDR3 coding DNA: TGCAGTGCTAGAGACCCGGCGACAGGGAACTCTGGAAACACCATATATTTT. It translates to CSARDPATGNSGNTIYF.

CDR3 residues: CATSPQGNSQETQYF. As DNA, the CDR3 is TGTGCCACCAGCCCCCAAGGGAACAGCCAAGAGACCCAGTACTTC. The rearrangement links TRBV15 to TRBJ2-5; D gene ambiguous. The V gene lost 5 bases and the J gene lost 1 base, with 14 bases spanning the gap. The CDR3 totals 15 residues. In germline, CDR1 is LNHNV, CDR2 YYDKDF (reference sequence).

This rearrangement joins TRBV5-1 to TRBJ2-1; the D gene is possibly TRBD2 (6 bases). Deletions cut 4 bases from V and 3 bases from J, with 17 bases between. Germline CDR1 is SGHRS and CDR2 is YFSETQ. This CDR3 has 16 amino acids. CDR3 DNA: TGCGCCAGCAGCCCCCAAAATCTAGCGAACTACAATGAGCAGTTCTTC. Translating gives CASSPQNLANYNEQFF.

In its sample, this clonotype was seen many times. The chain joins TRBV5-1 to TRBJ1-6, with D tentatively TRBD1 (5 bases). Germline V gives CDR1 SGHRS, CDR2 YFSETQ. V lost 4 bases and J 10 bases, leaving 15 bases between the germline ends. CDR3 size: 14 residues. The CDR3 bases are TGCGCCAGCAGCGCCAGCCTGGGGGAGTCACCCCTCCACTTT. As protein: CASSASLGESPLHF.

This clonotype has at least ten counts. The chain combines TRBV7-8 with TRBJ1-5; TRBD1 matches 8 bases. Germline V CDR1 and CDR2: SGHVS, FQNEAQ. This CDR3 has 15 amino acids. V gave up 0 bases and J gave up 6 bases; unmatched junction bases: 4. The CDR3 DNA sequence: TGTGCCAGCAGCTTAGCCACAGGGGGAACTCAGCCCCAGCATTTT. This sequence encodes CASSLATGGTQPQHF.

The V gene is TRBV14, the J gene TRBJ2-7, with TRBD2 matching over 9 bases. The germline V gene encodes CDR1 SGHDN and CDR2 FVKESK. V lost 2 bases to trimming and J lost 3 bases; unmatched junction nucleotides: 5. The CDR3 runs to 15 residues. This chain's CDR3 is CASSQPGLANYEQYF. Written as DNA, the CDR3 is TGTGCCAGCAGCCAACCGGGACTAGCTAACTACGAGCAGTACTTC.

This clonotype was seen a handful of times. The chain carries TRBV6-2 or TRBV6-3 and TRBJ2-3; D may correspond to TRBD1 or TRBD2 (5 bases each). Germline V gene sequence: CDR1 MNHEY, CDR2 SVGEGT. The CDR3 is made up of 16 amino acids. Trimming shortened V by 6 bases and J by 0 bases, and 16 bases separated the two germline ends. CDR3 protein: CASSHGPGLSTDTQYF. The CDR3 bases are TGTGCCAGCAGCCATGGGCCGGGGCTAAGCACAGATACGCAGTATTTT.

This clonotype was observed at least ten times. The CDR3 nucleotides are TGCAGCACTTCTAACCGGGGAGATACGCAGTATTTT. Encoded protein: CSTSNRGDTQYF. This chain connects TRBV29-1 to TRBJ2-3, with a possible D match to TRBD2 (5 bases). Germline V gene sequence: CDR1 SQVTM, CDR2 ANQGSEA. The V and J ends lost 8 bases and 5 bases respectively, with 14 bases between them. The CDR3 loop spans 12 amino acids.

Many counts were recorded for this clonotype. The chain joins TRBV28 to TRBJ1-1; D perhaps matches TRBD1 (6 bases). This CDR3 spans 11 amino acids. Germline CDR1 MDHEN, CDR2 SYDVKM. Deletions cut 8 bases from V and 8 bases from J, with 12 bases between. CDR3 coding DNA: TGTGCCAGCGTTGCCGGGACAGAAGCTTTCTTT. Its protein is CASVAGTEAFF.

This clonotype was counted at least ten times. The rearrangement joins TRBV30 to TRBJ1-6; D unclear. In germline, CDR1 is GTSNPN, CDR2 SVGIG (reference sequence). CDR3 size: 14 residues. V shed 0 bases and J shed 11 bases, with 14 bases lying between them. The CDR3 DNA sequence: TGTGCCTGGAGTGTACAAGGGAGGGTGACACCCCTCCACTTT. Translating it yields CAWSVQGRVTPLHF.

This clonotype was recorded many times. The chain is built from TRBV28 and TRBJ1-2; TRBD1 matches 12 bases. CDR3 size: 12 residues. Germline-derived CDR1 and CDR2 are MDHEN and SYDVKM. V dropped 6 bases and J dropped 10; count of bases not matched to a gene: 3. In DNA, the CDR3 is TGTGCCAGCAGAGGGACAGGGGGCAACTACACCTTC. This gives the protein CASRGTGGNYTF.

This clonotype occurred many times. V usage is TRBV3-1 and J usage is TRBJ2-4; D not resolved. CDR3 length: 16 amino acids. Trimming pared 1 base from V and 1 base from J, leaving 11 bases between. Per the germline V gene, CDR1 is LGHDT and CDR2 is YNNKEL (reference sequence). CDR3 sequence reads: CASSQGWQTAKNIQYF. In DNA, the CDR3 is TGTGCCAGCAGCCAAGGATGGCAGACGGCCAAAAACATTCAGTACTTC.

Notes on this clonotype: A single base separates this from a much larger clone, so it may be a read error. V is TRBV25-1 and J is TRBJ1-6; 7 bases are shared with TRBD1. This CDR3 is built from 13 residues. The germline V gene encodes CDR1 MGHDK and CDR2 SYGVNS. The V segment lost 6 bases and the J segment 5 bases; nucleotides outside the gene matches: 1. CDR3 DNA: TGTGCCAGCAGCGGACAGGATAATTCACCCCTCCACTTT. Amino acids: CASSGQDNSPLHF. The complete variable domain, with remaining parts taken from reference TRBV25-1 and TRBJ1-6, reads EADIYQTPRYLVIGTGKKITLECSQTMGHDKMYWYQQDPGMELHLIHYSYGVNSTEKGDLSSESTVSRIRTEHFPLTLESARPSHTSQYLCASSGQDNSPLHFGNGTRLTVT.

This clonotype was seen only a few times. CDR3 sequence reads: CASSRSSGLAGDTQYF. In DNA, the CDR3 is TGTGCCAGCAGCAGATCCTCAGGACTAGCGGGCGATACGCAGTATTTT. The rearrangement joins TRBV7-9 to TRBJ2-3; TRBD2 matches at 11 bases. Losses at the gene ends were 5 bases for V and 6 bases for J; bases not matched to a gene: 10. The germline gives CDR1 SEHNR, CDR2 FQNEAQ (reference sequence). This CDR3 region has 16 residues.

This clonotype has at least ten counts. This chain links TRBV7-2 with TRBJ2-5; 11 bases fit TRBD2. Germline CDR1 and CDR2: SGHTA and FQGNSA. With 6 bases clipped from V and 5 bases from J, the junction kept 11 bases outside the gene matches. The CDR3 extends over 16 amino acids. CDR3 sequence (DNA): TGTGCCAGCAGTCCTCAACTAGCGGGAGTTTCGGAGACCCAGTACTTC. Translation gives CASSPQLAGVSETQYF. The complete variable domain, with remaining parts taken from reference TRBV7-2 and TRBJ2-5, reads GAGVSQSPSNKVTEKGKDVELRCDPISGHTALYWYRQSLGQGLEFLIYFQGNSAPDKSGLPSDRFSAERTGGSVSTLTIQRTQQEDSAVYLCASSPQLAGVSETQYFGPGTRLLVL.

This clonotype was seen at least ten times. The V and J genes are TRBV6-1 and TRBJ1-2; D uncertain. V lost 2 bases, J lost 4 bases, and 11 bases lay in between. The CDR3 loop spans 14 amino acids. Germline assignment: CDR1 MNHNS and CDR2 SASEGT. Here the CDR3 reads CASSENPGSYGYTF. CDR3 nucleotide sequence: TGTGCCAGCAGTGAAAATCCGGGGAGCTATGGCTACACCTTC.

V and J are TRBV29-1 and TRBJ1-2; 8 nucleotides align to TRBD1. There are 13 residues in the CDR3. Germline V gene sequence: CDR1 SQVTM, CDR2 ANQGSEA. The CDR3 DNA follows: TGCGCCGGGGGAGACAGGGGCTTTTATGGCTACACCTTC. It codes for CAGGDRGFYGYTF.

Remarks on this clonotype: This sequence may be a read error, since a much larger clone differs from it by one base. V usage is TRBV5-1 and J usage is TRBJ2-1, with 9 positions matching TRBD2. CDR3 size: 16 residues. CDR1 and CDR2 (germline): SGHRS, YFSETQ. Unmatched junction bases numbered 4, after V lost 0 bases and J lost 3 bases. The CDR3 reads CASSLVASGDYNEQFF. In nucleotides, the CDR3 is TGCGCCAGCAGCTTGGTGGCTAGCGGGGACTACAATGAGCAGTTCTTC.

At least ten counts were recorded for this clonotype. The chain combines TRBV12-3 or TRBV12-4 with TRBJ2-3; TRBD1 is a possible D gene (6 bases). The ends were cut back, 4 bases at V and 3 bases at J, with 17 bases in the middle. The CDR3 is made up of 16 amino acids. CDR3 DNA: TGTGCCAGCAGTTCCGGGACACAGGATGAGACAGATACGCAGTATTTT. Protein sequence: CASSSGTQDETDTQYF.